This TCR beta chain came from a study of cytomegalovirus exposure and HLA in healthy donors. PCR was performed using 60 Vbeta and 13 Jbeta primers. Generated by immunoSEQ multiplex PCR, the TCRdb table keeps only in-frame clones and is missing some. The sample consists of some 200,000 clones, around 80% of them appearing once. This clone was detected only a few times. The CDR3 length is 14 residues. Germline CDR1 is GTSNPN and CDR2 is SVGIG (reference sequence). Trimming at V came to 3 bases and at J to 4 bases, leaving 6 bases not matched to a gene. This chain uses TRBV30 with TRBJ1-2; 9 bases are a match to TRBD1. The TCR was taken from a woman in her forties or fifties in good health and CMV-seronegative. Sequencing used PBMCs. CDR3 nucleotides: TGTGCCTGGAGCGAAGGACAGGGGATCTATGGCTACACCTTC. Amino acid sequence: CAWSEGQGIYGYTF.